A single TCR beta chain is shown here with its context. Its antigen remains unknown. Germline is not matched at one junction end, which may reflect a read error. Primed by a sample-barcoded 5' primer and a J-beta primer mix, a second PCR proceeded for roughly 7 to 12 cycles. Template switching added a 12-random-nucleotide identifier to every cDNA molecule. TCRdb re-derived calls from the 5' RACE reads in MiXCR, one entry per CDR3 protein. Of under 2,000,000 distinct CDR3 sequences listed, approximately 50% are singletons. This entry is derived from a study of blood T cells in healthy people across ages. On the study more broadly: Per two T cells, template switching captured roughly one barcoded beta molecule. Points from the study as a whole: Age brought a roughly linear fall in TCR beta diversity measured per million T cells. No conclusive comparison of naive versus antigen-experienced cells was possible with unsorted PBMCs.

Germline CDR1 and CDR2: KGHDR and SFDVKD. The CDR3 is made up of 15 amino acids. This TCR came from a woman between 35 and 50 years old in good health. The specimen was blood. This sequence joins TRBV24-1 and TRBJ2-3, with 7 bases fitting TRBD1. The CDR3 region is CAASDRDRATDTQYF. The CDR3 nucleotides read TGTGCCGCCAGTGATCGGGACAGAGCTACAGATACGCAGTATTTT.